This TCR beta chain was obtained from a study of blood T cells in healthy people across ages. It was with a sample-barcoded 5' primer and a J-beta primer mix that a second PCR of about 6 to 11 cycles was run. MiXCR, run by TCRdb on the 5' RACE reads, gives a single entry per CDR3 protein. The sample consists of roughly 650,000 distinct CDR3 sequences, 32% of them appearing once. This CDR3 is 13 amino acids long. V was clipped by 1 base and J by 5 bases; unmatched bases: 1. The V gene's germline CDR1 is SGHRS and CDR2 YFSETQ. This clonotype showed up many times. Its cognate antigen is unknown. There were at least 5 micrograms of total RNA extracted from every sample. General observations from the study: The percentage of naive T cells correlated strongly with TCR beta diversity.

The receptor was isolated from a woman over 75 in good health. The rearrangement links TRBV5-1 to TRBJ2-3, with TRBD1 matching over 7 bases. The sample comprised blood. CDR3 sequence: CASSLNRGDTQYF. The CDR3 DNA reads as TGCGCCAGCAGCTTGAACAGGGGAGATACGCAGTATTTT.